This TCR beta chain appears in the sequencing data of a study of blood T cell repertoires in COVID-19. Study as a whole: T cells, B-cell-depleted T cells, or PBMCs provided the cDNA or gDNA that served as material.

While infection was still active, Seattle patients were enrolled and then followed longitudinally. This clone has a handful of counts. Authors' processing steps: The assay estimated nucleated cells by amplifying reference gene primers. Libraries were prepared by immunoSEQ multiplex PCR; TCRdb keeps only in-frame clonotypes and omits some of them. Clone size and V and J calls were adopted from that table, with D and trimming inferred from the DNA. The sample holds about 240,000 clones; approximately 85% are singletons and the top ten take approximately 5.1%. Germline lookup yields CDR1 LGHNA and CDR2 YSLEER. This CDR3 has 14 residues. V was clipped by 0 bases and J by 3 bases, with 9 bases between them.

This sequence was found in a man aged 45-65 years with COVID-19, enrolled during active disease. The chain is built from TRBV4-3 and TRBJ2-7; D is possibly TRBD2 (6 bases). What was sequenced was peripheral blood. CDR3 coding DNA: TGCGCCAGCAGCCAAGATGGAGGGTTCTACGAGCAGTACTTC. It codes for CASSQDGGFYEQYF.